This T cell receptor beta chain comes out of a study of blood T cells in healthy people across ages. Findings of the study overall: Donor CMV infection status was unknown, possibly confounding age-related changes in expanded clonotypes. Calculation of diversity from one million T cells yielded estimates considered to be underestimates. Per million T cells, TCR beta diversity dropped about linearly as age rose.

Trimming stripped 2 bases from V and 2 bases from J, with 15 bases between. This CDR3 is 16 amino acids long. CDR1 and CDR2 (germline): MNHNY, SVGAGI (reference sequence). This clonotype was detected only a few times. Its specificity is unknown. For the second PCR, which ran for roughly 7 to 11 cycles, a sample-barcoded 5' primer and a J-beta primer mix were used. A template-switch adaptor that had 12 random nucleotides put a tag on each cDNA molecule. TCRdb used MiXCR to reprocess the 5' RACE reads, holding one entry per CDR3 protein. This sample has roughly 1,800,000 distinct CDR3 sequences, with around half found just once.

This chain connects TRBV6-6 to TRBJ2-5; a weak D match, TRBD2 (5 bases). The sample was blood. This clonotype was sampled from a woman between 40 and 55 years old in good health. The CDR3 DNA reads TGTGCCAGCAGTTACCCCGCGGCTAGCAGACAAGAGACCCAGTACTTC. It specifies CASSYPAASRQETQYF.